What follows are 7 T cell receptor beta chains derived from one specimen sequenced in a study of cytomegalovirus exposure and HLA in healthy donors. This PCR relied on a set of 60 Vbeta primers and 13 Jbeta primers. Measured with immunoSEQ multiplex PCR; TCRdb has only the in-frame clones, and not every one. The sample consists of over 140,000 clones, approximately 84% of them appearing once. Sequenced input: PBMCs. The receptors originated from a man aged 30 to 45 in good health and CMV-seropositive.

The chain has TRBV2 and TRBJ1-6; the D is unclear. V was pared by 3 bases and J by 8 bases, with 11 bases between. There are 14 residues in the CDR3. CDR1 and CDR2 from the germline V gene are SNHLY and FYNNEI. CDR3 in amino acids: CASSERAGDSPLHF. The DNA for the CDR3 is TGTGCCAGCAGTGAGAGGGCTGGGGATTCACCCCTCCACTTT.

The rearrangement uses TRBV5-6 and TRBJ2-5, with unresolved D. With the DNA end fitting TRBJ2-7 better, the J assignment may be wrong. The germline gives CDR1 SGHDT, CDR2 YYEEEE. The CDR3 totals 14 residues. CDR3 sequence (DNA): TGTGCCAGCAGCTTCTCACTCCTCCCCTACGAGCAGTACTTC. Encoded protein: CASSFSLLPYEQYF.

The chain is built from TRBV13 and TRBJ2-7, with 8 bases lining up with TRBD1. The CDR3 totals 15 residues. After removal of 4 bases from V and 2 bases from J, the junction contained 7 bases not matched to a gene. Per germline, CDR1 PRHDT and CDR2 FYEKMQ (reference sequence). CDR3 sequence (DNA): TGTGCCAGCAGCTCCCGGACAGGGTATCCCTACGAGCAGTACTTC. Protein: CASSSRTGYPYEQYF.

In this sample, this clone turned up once. The genes are TRBV28 and TRBJ2-1, with 9 bases identical to TRBD2. V lost 5 bases and J lost 8; bases outside the gene matches: 10. The CDR3 totals 15 residues. The germline gives CDR1 MDHEN, CDR2 SYDVKM. CDR3 sequence reads: CASSDLAGNMYEQFF. The CDR3 DNA reads as TGTGCCAGCAGTGATCTAGCGGGAAATATGTATGAGCAGTTCTTC. The full variable domain, completed using reference TRBV28 and TRBJ2-1, is DVKVTQSSRYLVKRTGEKVFLECVQDMDHENMFWYRQDPGLGLRLIYFSYDVKMKEKGDIPEGYSVSREKKERFSLILESASTNQTSMYLCASSDLAGNMYEQFFGPGTRLTVL.

V and J are TRBV6-5 and TRBJ1-5; 8 bases align to TRBD1. V shed 7 bases, J shed 2 bases, and the junction held 7 bases outside the gene matches. In germline, CDR1 is MNHEY, CDR2 SVGAGI. There are 15 residues in the CDR3. CDR3 in DNA: TGTGCCAGCAAGCCAGGGGGCGCGGGCAATCAGCCCCAGCATTTT. It is translated as CASKPGGAGNQPQHF.

The chain is built from TRBV6-1 and TRBJ1-2; D possibly corresponds to TRBD1 (6 bases). Trimming took 7 bases from V and 3 from J, leaving 18 bases between them. The CDR3 totals 15 residues. Germline-derived CDR1 and CDR2 are MNHNS and SASEGT. The CDR3 spells CASKAPSGTYYGYTF. The CDR3 bases are TGTGCCAGCAAGGCCCCCTCCGGGACATACTATGGCTACACCTTC.

The V gene is TRBV5-4, the J gene TRBJ1-1, with D possibly matching TRBD1 (5 bases). V lost 4 bases and J lost 4, with 17 bases in between. Germline assignment: CDR1 SGHNT and CDR2 YYREEE (reference sequence). The CDR3 is 15 amino acids. The CDR3 spells CASSQDGGDRTEAFF. The CDR3 nucleotides read TGTGCCAGCAGCCAAGACGGCGGGGACCGCACTGAAGCTTTCTTT.